Listed here is a single TCR beta chain. The data are from a study of cytomegalovirus exposure and HLA in healthy donors. The primer mix had 60 Vbeta and 13 Jbeta primers. Some clones are missing from TCRdb's copy, which holds only in-frame ones; the method was immunoSEQ multiplex PCR. The sample lists around 150,000 clones; about 80% were seen once. Germline V lookup: CDR1 SGHRS, CDR2 YFSETQ. Trimming cost V 4 bases and J 3 bases; bases outside gene matches: 2. The CDR3 loop spans 14 amino acids. The chain joins TRBV5-1 to TRBJ2-5; TRBD1 matches 11 bases. Sequencing was carried out using PBMCs. The TCR was taken from a man aged 30 to 45 in good health and CMV-seronegative. The CDR3 sequence: CASSMGQGEETQYF. The CDR3 nucleotides read TGCGCCAGCAGCATGGGACAGGGGGAAGAGACCCAGTACTTC.